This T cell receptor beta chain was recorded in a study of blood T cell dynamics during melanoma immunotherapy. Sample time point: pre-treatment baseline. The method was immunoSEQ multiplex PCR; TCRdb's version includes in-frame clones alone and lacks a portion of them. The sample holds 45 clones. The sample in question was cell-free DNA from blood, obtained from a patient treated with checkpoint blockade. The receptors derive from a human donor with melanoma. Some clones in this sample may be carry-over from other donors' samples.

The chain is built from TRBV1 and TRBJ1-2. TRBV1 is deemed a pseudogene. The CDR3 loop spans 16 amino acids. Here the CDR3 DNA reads TGCACCAGCAGCGTGGAAGGTTTGCGAAAGACCTATGGCTACACCTTC. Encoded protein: CTSSVEGLRKTYGYTF.